This TCR beta chain was documented in a study of ipilimumab plus nivolumab after autologous stem cell transplantation. Across the whole study: Typical patient got four to six ipilimumab doses and seven to nine nivolumab doses (median).

Clones were read by immunoSEQ multiplex PCR, and TCRdb kept only the in-frame ones, dropping some. The table includes about 18,000 clones, roughly 80% detected once. Germline CDR1 is MNHEY and CDR2 is SVGAGI. There are 15 residues in the CDR3. V was pared by 0 bases and J by 3 bases, with 11 bases between. Ipilimumab, 1 mg/kg, started 14 to 28 days after autologous transplant. The sequencing here drew on PBMCs, taken in a trial of ipilimumab plus nivolumab as post-transplant consolidation. The chain joins TRBV6-5 to TRBJ1-2, with D maybe TRBD1 (6 bases). This sequence was found in a male donor with diffuse large B-cell lymphoma. CDR3 sequence (DNA): TGTGCCAGCAGTTACTCGAGTAGGGGGTACTATGGCTACACCTTC. Its translation: CASSYSSRGYYGYTF.